This TCR beta chain derives from a study of T cells in localized non-small cell lung cancer. The J segment lost 2 bases and the V segment lost 2 bases, leaving 3 bases of the junction unmatched. Germline CDR1 is SGDLS and CDR2 is YYNGEE. This CDR3 is 15 amino acids long. Study results and limitations: A median of about 54 of the top 100 tumor clones appeared in adjacent lung, which was paired and uninvolved. An association was observed between higher blood T cell density and longer overall survival. Adjacent uninvolved lung tissue had the highest T cell clonality, exceeding tumor.

TCRdb's copy holds only in-frame clones and misses some; the assay was immunoSEQ multiplex PCR. The sample yields tens of thousands of clones, roughly 80% seen once. This clone is labeled medium-sized. What it recognizes is unknown. The V gene is TRBV9, the J gene TRBJ2-3; 9 nucleotides agree with TRBD2. The receptor was derived from a man aged 35 to 69 with stage II lung adenocarcinoma. The specimen was PBMCs, collected before any cancer treatment. The DNA for the CDR3 is TGTGCCAGCAGCGTGCTAGCGGGACCCACAGATACGCAGTATTTT. Encoded protein: CASSVLAGPTDTQYF.